The sequence of this TCR beta chain was determined in a study of post-analysis software for immune sequencing data. Details on this clonotype: Its target is not known.

Findings and caveats of the study: F measure clustering grouped samples strongly by preparation batch. About 5 TRBV segments, including TRBV5-6, TRBV5-1 and TRBV20-1, were more frequent in patients than controls.

Each TCR beta cDNA library carried unique molecular identifiers. cDNA molecules numbering about half a million came from about 1 to 10 million T cells. TCRdb analysed the PCR reads with MiXCR anew, one entry per CDR3 protein. The sample holds roughly 800,000 distinct CDR3 sequences, 30% seen once. V lost 9 bases, J lost 0 bases, and 19 bases lay in between. This CDR3 comprises 16 residues. The germline gives CDR1 LNHDA, CDR2 SQIVND (reference sequence). The chain recombines TRBV19 with TRBJ2-3; the D gene is possibly TRBD1 (5 bases). Material: blood. The TCR was taken from a girl aged 5-17 years with multiple sclerosis. The CDR3 region is CASSTTETYSTDTQYF. The CDR3 nucleotides read TGTGCCAGCTCGACGACAGAGACCTACAGCACAGATACGCAGTATTTT.